The 27 T cell receptor beta chains in this list originate from one sample, sequenced in a study of blood T cell repertoires in COVID-19. Clones were read by immunoSEQ multiplex PCR, and TCRdb kept only the in-frame ones, dropping some. The repertoire holds about 230,000 clones, with 65% to 90% as singletons. Sequencing was performed on peripheral blood. These receptor sequences come from a woman between 50 and 59 years old with acute or convalescent COVID-19.

V gene TRBV27 combines with J gene TRBJ1-5; D remains ambiguous. The CDR3 covers 13 residues. V was shortened by 4 bases and J by 5 bases, with 9 bases between the two germline ends. CDR1 and CDR2 from the germline V gene are MNHEY and SMNVEV (reference sequence). CDR3 amino acids: CASSSLADQPQHF. As DNA, the CDR3 is TGTGCCAGCAGTTCATTGGCGGATCAGCCCCAGCATTTT.

Turning to this clone: The same CDR3 also results from other DNA sequences found in this sample. The chain couples TRBV4-3 to TRBJ2-7, with 7 nucleotides matching TRBD2. The CDR3 loop spans 14 amino acids. Per germline, CDR1 LGHNA and CDR2 YSLEER. V was pared by 0 bases and J by 1 base, with 0 bases of the junction left unmatched. CDR3 in DNA: TGCGCCAGCAGCCAAGATAGCGGGTCCTACGAGCAGTACTTC. This sequence encodes CASSQDSGSYEQYF.

The DNA for the CDR3 is TGTGCCAGCAGCCGCAGGGGGTTTGAAAAACTGTTTTTT. It translates to CASSRRGFEKLFF. The chain links TRBV28 to TRBJ1-4, with 7 positions matching TRBD1. With 6 bases clipped from V and 7 bases from J, the junction kept 5 bases outside the gene matches. The CDR3 runs to 13 residues. The V gene's germline CDR1 is MDHEN and CDR2 SYDVKM.

The V and J genes are TRBV29-1 and TRBJ1-5; D gene ambiguous. The germline CDR1 and CDR2 sequences are SQVTM and ANQGSEA. This CDR3 is 14 amino acids long. V was trimmed by 7 bases and J by 3 bases, leaving 16 bases between them. The CDR3 loop is CSAASANHNQPQHF. CDR3 DNA sequence: TGCAGCGCCGCATCAGCGAATCACAATCAGCCCCAGCATTTT.

This rearrangement joins TRBV19 to TRBJ2-1, with D hard to call. The length of the CDR3 is 12 residues. V was pared by 1 base and J by 7 bases, with 5 bases between. Germline loops: CDR1 LNHDA, CDR2 SQIVND (reference sequence). The CDR3 region has the DNA TGTGCCAGTAGTATAGGTAGTAATGAGCAGTTCTTC. Protein product: CASSIGSNEQFF.

The chain carries TRBV6-5 and TRBJ2-1; 11 bases match TRBD2. The V segment lost 5 bases and the J segment 3 bases; nucleotides outside the gene matches: 3. Germline values: CDR1 MNHEY, CDR2 SVGAGI. The CDR3 sequence is 15 residues long. The CDR3 DNA is TGTGCCAGCAGTCCGGGACTAGCGGACTACAATGAGCAGTTCTTC. It specifies CASSPGLADYNEQFF.

This chain connects TRBV4-2 to TRBJ1-1, with D possibly TRBD1 on 5 matching bases. Trimming removed 1 base from V and 3 bases from J, with 12 bases in between. The CDR3 runs 15 residues. The germline gives CDR1 LGHNA, CDR2 YNFKEQ. The CDR3 spells CASSQVQGGDTEAFF. The CDR3 nucleotides read TGTGCCAGCAGCCAAGTCCAGGGAGGGGACACTGAAGCTTTCTTT.

This clone was observed once. This chain joins TRBV6-5 and TRBJ1-4; 8 positions match TRBD1. Germline CDR1 MNHEY, CDR2 SVGAGI. The CDR3 has 15 amino acids. With 2 bases clipped from V and 7 bases from J, the junction kept 6 bases outside the gene matches. The CDR3 DNA follows: TGTGCCAGCAGTTACGAGACAGGGGATCGTGAAAAACTGTTTTTT. It codes for CASSYETGDREKLFF.

This chain connects TRBV5-1 to TRBJ2-3; D might be TRBD1 (6 bases). CDR1 SGHRS and CDR2 YFSETQ come from the germline V gene. Trimming took 4 bases from V and 1 from J, leaving 16 bases between them. CDR3 size: 16 residues. In DNA, the CDR3 is TGCGCCAGCAGCCCCCAGGACAGTGAGGGCACAGATACGCAGTATTTT. It yields the protein CASSPQDSEGTDTQYF.

Concerning this clone: The sample has other DNA sequences that encode this CDR3 too. This chain uses TRBV10-3 with TRBJ1-1; D is possibly TRBD1 (6 bases). CDR3 length equals 13 residues. V lost 2 bases and J 4 bases, leaving 8 bases between the germline ends. Germline V gives CDR1 ENHRY, CDR2 SYGVKD. As DNA, the CDR3 is TGTGCCATCAGTGAGGGGGGCGGCACTGAAGCTTTCTTT. It encodes CAISEGGGTEAFF.

This rearrangement joins TRBV5-1 to TRBJ1-1; D not resolved. Germline loops: CDR1 SGHRS, CDR2 YFSETQ. The CDR3 is 12 residues long. Trimming removed 5 bases at V and 1 base at J, with 6 bases between. The CDR3 protein is CASRVGNTEAFF. CDR3 coding DNA: TGCGCCAGCAGGGTCGGGAACACTGAAGCTTTCTTT.

The chain uses TRBV5-1 and TRBJ2-2; TRBD1 matches at 12 bases. J was trimmed by 6 bases and V by 2 bases; bases with no gene match: 2. The germline V gene has CDR1 SGHRS and CDR2 YFSETQ. The CDR3 covers 15 residues. The CDR3 region is CASSFRDRGPGELFF. The CDR3 DNA reads as TGCGCCAGCAGCTTCCGGGACAGGGGGCCCGGGGAGCTGTTTTTT.

V usage is TRBV24-1 and J usage is TRBJ1-2, with 7 bases aligning to TRBD1. V was clipped by 6 bases and J by 5 bases; unmatched bases: 5. Germline CDR1 is KGHDR and CDR2 is SFDVKD. This CDR3 is built from 13 residues. CDR3 region: CATSPGTEYGYTF. CDR3 in DNA: TGTGCCACCAGTCCCGGGACAGAGTATGGCTACACCTTC.

The chain has TRBV30 and TRBJ1-1; 8 bases are shared with TRBD1. From germline, CDR1 is GTSNPN and CDR2 SVGIG (reference sequence). The J segment lost 11 bases and the V segment lost 5 bases, leaving 13 bases of the junction unmatched. The CDR3 is made up of 13 amino acids. CDR3 in DNA: TGTGCCTGGTCGCCCGGGACAGGCGCCCCTGCTTTCTTT. It encodes CAWSPGTGAPAFF.

The rearrangement joins TRBV28 to TRBJ1-6, with D unresolved. Deletions cut 5 bases from V and 9 bases from J, with 8 bases between. Germline V gene lookup returns CDR1 MDHEN and CDR2 SYDVKM. The CDR3 spans 12 residues. CDR3 sequence: CASSLLGSPLHF. The CDR3 DNA follows: TGTGCCAGCAGTCTGCTAGGTTCACCCCTCCACTTT.

CDR3 residues: CASSRDSEYTEAFF. The CDR3 bases are TGTGCCAGCAGCCGGGACAGCGAGTACACTGAAGCTTTCTTT. The genes are TRBV6-2 or TRBV6-3 and TRBJ1-1; 7 bases match TRBD1. This CDR3 spans 14 amino acids. The germline CDR1 and CDR2 sequences are MNHEY and SVGEGT. V shed 6 bases and J 3 bases; nucleotides not matched to a gene: 7.

The J gene is TRBJ2-3, the V gene TRBV5-4; maybe TRBD1 (5 bases). The CDR3 has 15 residues. V lost 3 bases and J lost 5, with 16 bases in between. The germline V gene has CDR1 SGHNT and CDR2 YYREEE (reference sequence). In DNA, the CDR3 is TGTGCCAGCAGCTCGTCAGGACAAAAGGGAGATACGCAGTATTTT. Translating it yields CASSSSGQKGDTQYF.

The CDR3 reads CAWSALAGMGTDTQYF. The CDR3 nucleotides read TGTGCCTGGAGCGCACTAGCGGGGATGGGCACAGATACGCAGTATTTT. The chain combines TRBV30 with TRBJ2-3; 10 nucleotides align to TRBD2. Germline CDR1 reads GTSNPN; CDR2 reads SVGIG (reference sequence). The length of the CDR3 is 16 residues. The V gene end was trimmed by 3 bases and the J gene end by 1 base; junction bases not matched to a gene: 7.

The rearrangement joins TRBV4-1 to TRBJ1-1; D is unclear. Germline CDR1 reads MGHRA; CDR2 reads YSYEKL. Trimming left V 8 bases short and J 1 base short, with 14 bases between. The CDR3 loop spans 14 amino acids. The CDR3 nucleotides are TGCGCCAGCGGGTTTTTTGCGGGGAACACTGAAGCTTTCTTT. It translates to CASGFFAGNTEAFF.

This clone showed up just once. The rearrangement uses TRBV5-4 and TRBJ2-5; 9 nucleotides agree with TRBD1. CDR1 and CDR2 from the germline V gene are SGHNT and YYREEE (reference sequence). Losses at the gene ends were 2 bases for V and 5 bases for J; bases not matched to a gene: 7. This CDR3 spans 15 amino acids. The CDR3 nucleotides read TGTGCCAGCAGCTTCCCCACAGGGGGCAGGGAGACCCAGTACTTC. Amino acids: CASSFPTGGRETQYF.

The chain employs TRBV28 and TRBJ1-2; possibly TRBD1 for D (5 bases). Germline values: CDR1 MDHEN, CDR2 SYDVKM. The V end was cut by 5 bases, the J end by 8 bases, with 15 bases between. The CDR3 runs 13 residues. The CDR3 region is CASSGGAGRGYTF. CDR3 coding DNA: TGTGCCAGCAGTGGAGGGGCCGGCCGGGGCTACACCTTC.

V gene TRBV19 combines with J gene TRBJ2-2; 10 nucleotides align to TRBD1. This CDR3 has 18 residues. Germline lookup yields CDR1 LNHDA and CDR2 SQIVND (reference sequence). The V and J ends lost 5 bases and 0 bases, in that order; junction bases with no gene match: 9. DNA for the CDR3: TGTGCCAGTAGTGCACGCCGACAGGGGGCTGCGAACACCGGGGAGCTGTTTTTT. As protein: CASSARRQGAANTGELFF.

The V and J genes are TRBV6-5 and TRBJ2-1; possibly TRBD1 for D (5 bases). V shed 2 bases and J shed 9 bases, with 8 bases lying between them. This CDR3 has 12 amino acids. Germline lookup yields CDR1 MNHEY and CDR2 SVGAGI. The CDR3 region is CASSYMGREQFF. The CDR3 bases are TGTGCCAGCAGTTACATGGGGCGTGAGCAGTTCTTC.

The chain is built from TRBV30 and TRBJ1-4; D may be TRBD1 (6 bases). The V gene's germline CDR1 is GTSNPN and CDR2 SVGIG (reference sequence). The CDR3 runs to 16 residues. With 4 bases removed from V and 7 bases from J, the gap between germline ends came to 22 bases. The CDR3: CAWTAGVMDVSEKLFF. In nucleotides, the CDR3 is TGTGCCTGGACGGCAGGGGTGATGGACGTGAGTGAAAAACTGTTTTTT.

This chain connects TRBV10-3 to TRBJ1-5; D gene uncertain. Between the trimmed V and J ends, which lost 4 bases and 2 bases, there was a span of 3 bases. CDR3 size: 12 residues. CDR1 is ENHRY, CDR2 SYGVKD, per germline. The CDR3 nucleotides are TGTGCCATCAGTGCCGGCAATCAGCCCCAGCATTTT. Residues: CAISAGNQPQHF.

Points on this clone: Within the sample, other DNA sequences also encode this same CDR3. The chain has TRBV30 and TRBJ1-5, with D tentatively TRBD1 (5 bases). Germline CDR1 and CDR2: GTSNPN and SVGIG (reference sequence). The CDR3 is 13 amino acids. Trimming stripped 2 bases from V and 4 bases from J, with 9 bases between. For the CDR3, the DNA is TGTGCCTGGAGTCCTCAGGGAAATCAGCCCCAGCATTTT. Encoded protein: CAWSPQGNQPQHF.

The V call is TRBV5-6, the J call TRBJ2-7; the D gene is possibly TRBD1 (5 bases). V shed 4 bases and J shed 6 bases, with 14 bases lying between them. The CDR3 totals 13 residues. Germline CDR1 reads SGHDT; CDR2 reads YYEEEE. The DNA for the CDR3 is TGTGCCAGCAGCCCCGGTGTAGGGGTCGAGCAGTACTTC. The encoded protein is CASSPGVGVEQYF. Combining the CDR3 with reference TRBV5-6 and TRBJ2-7 gives the whole variable domain DAGVTQSPTHLIKTRGQQVTLRCSPKSGHDTVSWYQQALGQGPQFIFQYYEEEERQRGNFPDRFSGHQFPNYSSELNVNALLLGDSALYLCASSPGVGVEQYFGPGTRLTVT.